These 10 T cell receptor beta chains share one sample of origin, sequenced in a study of immune evolution from preneoplasia to lung adenocarcinoma. The method was immunoSEQ multiplex PCR; TCRdb's version includes in-frame clones alone and lacks a portion of them. The sample consists of about 2,500 clones, around 79% of them appearing once. The specimen sequenced was FFPE adjacent normal lung tissue. These receptors came from a person aged 65 to 85 with lung adenocarcinoma.

This rearrangement joins TRBV11-3 to TRBJ2-1; 7 bases are shared with TRBD2. CDR3 length equals 15 residues. Trimming at V came to 5 bases and at J to 3 bases, leaving 7 bases not matched to a gene. CDR1 and CDR2 (germline): SGHNT, YENEEA. The CDR3 region is CASSPPTSSYNEQFF. Written as DNA, the CDR3 is TGTGCCAGCAGCCCCCCGACTAGCAGCTACAATGAGCAGTTCTTC.

V and J are TRBV2 and TRBJ2-3, with D possibly called TRBD1 or TRBD2 (5 bases each). CDR3 size: 14 residues. Germline lookup yields CDR1 SNHLY and CDR2 FYNNEI. Trimming cost V 8 bases and J 0 bases, with 12 bases left between them. The CDR3 protein is CASGMGPSTDTQYF. DNA of the CDR3: TGTGCCAGCGGAATGGGACCCAGCACAGATACGCAGTATTTT.

This clone occurred once. This rearrangement joins TRBV27 to TRBJ2-1; TRBD2 aligns across 10 bases. V gave up 5 bases and J gave up 8 bases; unmatched junction bases: 6. The germline gives CDR1 MNHEY, CDR2 SMNVEV (reference sequence). This CDR3 is 14 amino acids long. As DNA, the CDR3 is TGTGCCAGCAGTCCTAGGACTAGCGGAGATGAGCAGTTCTTC. Translating gives CASSPRTSGDEQFF.

The chain carries TRBV30 and TRBJ1-2; 7 nucleotides line up with TRBD1. V shed 6 bases, J shed 8 bases, and the junction held 9 bases outside the gene matches. CDR1 GTSNPN and CDR2 SVGIG come from the germline V gene (reference sequence). The CDR3 totals 12 residues. The CDR3 DNA sequence: TGTGCCTGCAGTAGCCGGGACAGCGGCTACACCTTC. It encodes CACSSRDSGYTF.

The chain joins TRBV7-8 to TRBJ2-5; D unclear. The CDR3 has 14 residues. The V end lost 1 base, the J end lost 3 bases, and 9 bases lay between the germline ends. CDR1 is SGHVS and CDR2 is FQNEAQ in the germline V gene. The CDR3 bases are TGTGCCAGCAGCTTAGTGGAGACCGAAGAGACCCAGTACTTC. It is translated as CASSLVETEETQYF.

The rearrangement links TRBV10-3 to TRBJ2-7; possibly TRBD1 or TRBD2 for D (5 bases each). V dropped 3 bases and J dropped 0 bases, with 12 bases sitting between them. Germline assignment: CDR1 ENHRY and CDR2 SYGVKD. The CDR3 runs to 15 residues. As DNA, the CDR3 is TGTGCCATCAGTGAAGGGACCCCGAGCTCCTACGAGCAGTACTTC. Translation gives CAISEGTPSSYEQYF.

The genes are TRBV30 and TRBJ2-3; D is undetermined. Germline V lookup: CDR1 GTSNPN, CDR2 SVGIG (reference sequence). Trimming took off 5 bases at V and 3 bases at J, with 12 bases between the two ends. The CDR3 is 13 amino acids. The CDR3 coding sequence is TGTGCCTGGGGCCCCGGGCGGACAGATACGCAGTATTTT. Residues: CAWGPGRTDTQYF.

The chain recombines TRBV11-2 with TRBJ2-5; D is ambiguous. CDR3 length equals 12 residues. The germline V gene has CDR1 SGHAT and CDR2 FQNNGV. V gave up 1 base and J gave up 4 bases, with 4 bases separating them. CDR3: CASSLVGETQYF. The CDR3 nucleotides are TGTGCCAGCAGCTTAGTAGGAGAGACCCAGTACTTC.

Judged by abundance, this clone is large. This rearrangement joins TRBV6-1 to TRBJ2-7; D not certain. CDR3 size: 13 residues. Germline values: CDR1 MNHNS, CDR2 SASEGT. Trimming took 1 base from V and 7 from J, leaving 11 bases between them. The CDR3 nucleotides read TGTGCCAGCAGTGAAGTTAGTAATCGGGAGCAGTACTTC. Protein product: CASSEVSNREQYF.

V usage is TRBV6-1 and J usage is TRBJ2-7; the D is unclear. Trimming shortened V by 2 bases and J by 6 bases, and 11 bases separated the two germline ends. This CDR3 contains 13 residues. Germline V CDR1 and CDR2: MNHNS, SASEGT. CDR3 loop: CASSERPNGEQYF. As DNA, the CDR3 is TGTGCCAGCAGTGAAAGACCCAACGGCGAGCAGTACTTC.